Shown below are 5 T cell receptor beta chains from a single sample sequenced in a study of blood T cells in healthy people across ages. Next came a second PCR, run for about 7 to 11 cycles, which used a sample-barcoded 5' primer along with a J-beta primer mix. TCRdb called the 5' RACE reads again in MiXCR, with one record for every CDR3 protein. The sample comprises about 930,000 distinct CDR3 sequences, just under 30% of which are singletons, and about a tenth rests with the top ten. The data were also submitted as part of a second study, on T cells of mothers and their children.

Material: blood. These receptor sequences come from a woman between 35 and 50 years old in good health.

As concerns this clonotype: The junction departs from germline at one end; a sequencing error may be responsible. This sequence joins TRBV29-1 and TRBJ2-1; D ambiguous. Looked up from germline, CDR1 is SQVTM and CDR2 is ANQGSEA. The CDR3 is made up of 11 amino acids. CDR3 amino acids: CNVVGSNGQFF. CDR3 DNA sequence: TGCAACGTTGTTGGATCCAATGGGCAGTTCTTC.

The chain recombines TRBV5-6 with TRBJ1-2; D not certain. The CDR3 extends over 15 amino acids. CDR1 is SGHDT, CDR2 YYEEEE, per germline. The V end lost 0 bases, the J end lost 1 base, and 10 bases lay between the germline ends. CDR3 residues: CASSLVGSLNYGYTF. In DNA, the CDR3 is TGTGCCAGCAGCTTGGTAGGCAGTCTTAACTATGGCTACACCTTC.

In its sample, this clonotype was seen a few times. The chain combines TRBV27 with TRBJ2-7; no definite D call. The CDR3 has 13 amino acids. V lost 5 bases and J 3 bases, leaving 11 bases between the germline ends. Per the germline V gene, CDR1 is MNHEY and CDR2 is SMNVEV (reference sequence). The CDR3 here is CASSDLPDYEQYF. CDR3 in DNA: TGTGCCAGCAGTGACCTCCCGGACTACGAGCAGTACTTC.

A remark on this clonotype: The junction shows a germline mismatch at one end, possibly a read error. The chain recombines TRBV7-2 with TRBJ1-1; weak D call: TRBD1 (5 bases). CDR1 and CDR2 (germline): SGHTA, FQGNSA. There are 15 residues in the CDR3. The CDR3: CANSLVWGFNTEAFF. In DNA, the CDR3 is TGTGCCAACAGCTTAGTATGGGGGTTTAACACTGAAGCTTTCTTT.

In regard to this clonotype: Germline is not matched at one junction end, which may reflect a read error. In DNA, the CDR3 is TGTGCCAGCAGCTCCAGACAGGGGGCGATCACAGGTACGCAGTATTTT. Residues: CASSSRQGAITGTQYF. The gene calls are TRBV14 and TRBJ2-3; TRBD1 aligns across 10 bases. The CDR3 spans 16 residues. The germline CDR1 and CDR2 sequences are SGHDN and FVKESK.